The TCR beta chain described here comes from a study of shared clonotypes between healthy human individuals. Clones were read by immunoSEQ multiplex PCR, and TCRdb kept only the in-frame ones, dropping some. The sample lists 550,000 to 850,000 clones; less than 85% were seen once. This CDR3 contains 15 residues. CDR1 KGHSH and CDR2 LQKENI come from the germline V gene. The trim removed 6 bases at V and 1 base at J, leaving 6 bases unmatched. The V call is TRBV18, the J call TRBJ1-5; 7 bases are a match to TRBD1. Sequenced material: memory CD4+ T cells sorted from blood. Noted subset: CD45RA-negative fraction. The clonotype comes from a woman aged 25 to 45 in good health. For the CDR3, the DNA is TGTGCCAGCTCTCAGGACAGGACCAGCAATCAGCCCCAGCATTTT. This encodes CASSQDRTSNQPQHF.